The table lists the clone carrying this T cell receptor beta chain with a count of one. TCRdb fed the 5' RACE reads into MiXCR, producing one record per CDR3 protein. This sample has some 500,000 distinct CDR3 sequences, with 13% to 15% found just once. The sample originates from a study of identical twins. Germline V CDR1 and CDR2: DFQATT, SNEGSKA (reference sequence). The CDR3 extends over 15 amino acids. V lost 1 base and J lost 3, with 14 bases in between. This sample also appeared in a second study, on yellow fever vaccine responses in identical twins.

This sequence originates from a woman aged 18-30 years in good health. The chain joins TRBV20-1 to TRBJ2-3, with D possibly TRBD1 on 5 matching bases. Sequencing was done on a sample of CD4+ T cells sorted from blood. Here the CDR3 DNA reads TGCAGTGCTAGAGCTAGGGTGCAGGGTACAGATACGCAGTATTTT. Translating gives CSARARVQGTDTQYF.